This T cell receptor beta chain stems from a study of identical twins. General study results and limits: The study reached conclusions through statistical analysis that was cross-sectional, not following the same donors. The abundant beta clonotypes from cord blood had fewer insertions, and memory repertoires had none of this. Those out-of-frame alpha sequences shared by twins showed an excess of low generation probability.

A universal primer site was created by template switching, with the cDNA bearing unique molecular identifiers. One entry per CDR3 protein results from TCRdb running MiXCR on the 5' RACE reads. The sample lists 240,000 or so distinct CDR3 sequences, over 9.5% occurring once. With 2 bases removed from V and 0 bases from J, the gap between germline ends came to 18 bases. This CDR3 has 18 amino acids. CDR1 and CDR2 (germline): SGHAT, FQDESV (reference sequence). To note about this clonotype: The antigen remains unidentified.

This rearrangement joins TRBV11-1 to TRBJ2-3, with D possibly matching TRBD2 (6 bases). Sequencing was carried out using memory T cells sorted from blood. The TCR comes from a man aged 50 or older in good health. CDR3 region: CASSLHRGLVSSTDTQYF. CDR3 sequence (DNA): TGTGCCAGCAGCTTACACCGGGGGTTAGTATCTAGCACAGATACGCAGTATTTT.